One T cell receptor beta chain is described in this entry. Its specificity is not known. The sample originates from a study of cytomegalovirus exposure and HLA in healthy donors. Regarding the study as a whole: There were over 150 TCR beta chains listed as cytomegalovirus-associated.

A roughly 120-subject validation cohort, separate from the approximately 720-subject first cohort, supplied the donors. The assay was immunoSEQ multiplex PCR, and TCRdb's table has in-frame clones only and misses some. The table includes more than 250,000 clones, 80% to 95% detected once. Source material: PBMCs. The clonotype was recovered from a woman in her twenties or thirties in good health and CMV-seronegative.

CDR3 bases: TGTGCCAGCAGCAGGGGCAGCGGGGAAGCAGATACGCAGTATTTT. Protein sequence: CASSRGSGEADTQYF. The rearrangement joins TRBV7-8 to TRBJ2-3, with 7 bases fitting TRBD2. V dropped 5 bases and J dropped 4; count of bases not matched to a gene: 9. Looked up from germline, CDR1 is SGHVS and CDR2 is FQNEAQ. This CDR3 region has 15 residues.